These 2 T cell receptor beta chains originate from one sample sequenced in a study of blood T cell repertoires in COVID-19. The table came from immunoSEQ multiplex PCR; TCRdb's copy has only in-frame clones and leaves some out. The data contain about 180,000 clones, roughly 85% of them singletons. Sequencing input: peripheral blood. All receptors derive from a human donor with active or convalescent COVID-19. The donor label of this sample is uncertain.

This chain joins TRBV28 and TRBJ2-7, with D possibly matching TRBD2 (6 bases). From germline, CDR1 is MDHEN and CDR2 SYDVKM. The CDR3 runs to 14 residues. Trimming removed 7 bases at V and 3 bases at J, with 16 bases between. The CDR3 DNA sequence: TGTGCCAGCACCCCCGGCGGGGATTTCTACGAGCAGTACTTC. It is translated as CASTPGGDFYEQYF. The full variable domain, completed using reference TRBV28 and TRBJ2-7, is DVKVTQSSRYLVKRTGEKVFLECVQDMDHENMFWYRQDPGLGLRLIYFSYDVKMKEKGDIPEGYSVSREKKERFSLILESASTNQTSMYLCASTPGGDFYEQYFGPGTRLTVT.

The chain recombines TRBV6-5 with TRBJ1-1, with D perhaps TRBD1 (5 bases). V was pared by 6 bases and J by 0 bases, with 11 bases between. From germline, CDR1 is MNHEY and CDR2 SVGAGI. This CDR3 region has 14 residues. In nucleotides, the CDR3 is TGTGCCAGCAGAGGATCAGGGTTGAACACTGAAGCTTTCTTT. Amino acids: CASRGSGLNTEAFF.